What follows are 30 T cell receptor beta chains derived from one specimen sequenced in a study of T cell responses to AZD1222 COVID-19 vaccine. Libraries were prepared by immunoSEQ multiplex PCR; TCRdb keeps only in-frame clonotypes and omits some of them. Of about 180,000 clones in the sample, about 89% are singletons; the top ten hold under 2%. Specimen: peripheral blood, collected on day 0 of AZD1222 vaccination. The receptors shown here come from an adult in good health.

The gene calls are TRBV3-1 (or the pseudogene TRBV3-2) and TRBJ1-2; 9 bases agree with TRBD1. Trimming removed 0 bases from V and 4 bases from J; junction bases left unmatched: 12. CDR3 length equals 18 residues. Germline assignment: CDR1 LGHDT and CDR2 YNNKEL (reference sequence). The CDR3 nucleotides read TGTGCCAGCAGCCAAGATGGGACAGGGAGATTTCGCTCCTATGGCTACACCTTC. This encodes CASSQDGTGRFRSYGYTF.

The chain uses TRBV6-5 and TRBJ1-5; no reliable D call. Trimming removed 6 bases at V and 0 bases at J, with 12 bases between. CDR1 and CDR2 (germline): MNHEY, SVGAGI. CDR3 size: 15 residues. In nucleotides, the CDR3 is TGTGCCAGCAGCCCGGTGCGGGTTAGCAATCAGCCCCAGCATTTT. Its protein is CASSPVRVSNQPQHF.

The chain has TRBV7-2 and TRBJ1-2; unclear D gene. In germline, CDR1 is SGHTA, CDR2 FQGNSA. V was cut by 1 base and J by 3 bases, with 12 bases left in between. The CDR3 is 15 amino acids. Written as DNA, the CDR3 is TGTGCCAGCAGCTTAGGGCTCACGGGAGACTATGGCTACACCTTC. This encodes CASSLGLTGDYGYTF.

The CDR3 sequence: CASSARTGAVNTQYF. CDR3 DNA: TGTGCCAGTTCTGCCAGGACAGGGGCCGTCAATACGCAGTATTTT. This rearrangement joins TRBV19 to TRBJ2-3; the match to TRBD1 covers 9 bases. CDR3 length: 15 residues. Unmatched junction bases numbered 13, after V lost 8 bases and J lost 7 bases. Germline-derived CDR1 and CDR2 are LNHDA and SQIVND (reference sequence).

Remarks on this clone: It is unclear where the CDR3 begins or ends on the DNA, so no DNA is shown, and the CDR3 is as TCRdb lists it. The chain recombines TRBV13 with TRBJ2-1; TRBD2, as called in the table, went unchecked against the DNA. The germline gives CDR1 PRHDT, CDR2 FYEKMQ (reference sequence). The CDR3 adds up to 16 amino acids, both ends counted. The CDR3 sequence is CASILAGEPSYNEQFF.

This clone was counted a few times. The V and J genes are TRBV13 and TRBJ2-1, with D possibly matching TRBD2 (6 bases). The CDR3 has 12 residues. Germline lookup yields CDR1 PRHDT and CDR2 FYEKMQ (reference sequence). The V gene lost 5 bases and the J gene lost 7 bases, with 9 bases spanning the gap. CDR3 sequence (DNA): TGTGCCAGCAGCCCGAGCGGGAATGAGCAGTTCTTC. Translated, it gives CASSPSGNEQFF. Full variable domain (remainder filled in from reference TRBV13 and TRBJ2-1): AAGVIQSPRHLIKEKRETATLKCYPIPRHDTVYWYQQGPGQDPQFLISFYEKMQSDKGSIPDRFSAQQFSDYHSELNMSSLELGDSALYFCASSPSGNEQFFGPGTRLTVL.

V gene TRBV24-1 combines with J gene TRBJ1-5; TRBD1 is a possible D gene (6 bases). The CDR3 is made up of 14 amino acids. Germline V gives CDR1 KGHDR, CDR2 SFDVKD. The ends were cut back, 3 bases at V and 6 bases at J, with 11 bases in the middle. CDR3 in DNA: TGTGCCACCAGTGATGCCCAGGGGAGTCAGCCCCAGCATTTT. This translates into CATSDAQGSQPQHF.

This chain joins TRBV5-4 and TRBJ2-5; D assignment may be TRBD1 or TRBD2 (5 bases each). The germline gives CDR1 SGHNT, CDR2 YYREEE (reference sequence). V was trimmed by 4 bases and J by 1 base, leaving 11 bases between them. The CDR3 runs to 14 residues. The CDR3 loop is CASSPRDPQETQYF. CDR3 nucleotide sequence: TGTGCCAGCAGCCCCCGGGACCCCCAAGAGACCCAGTACTTC.

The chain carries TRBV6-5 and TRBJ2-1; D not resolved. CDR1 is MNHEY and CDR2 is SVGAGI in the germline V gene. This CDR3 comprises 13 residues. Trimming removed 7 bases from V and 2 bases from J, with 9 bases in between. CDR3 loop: CASTFIAYNEQFF. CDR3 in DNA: TGTGCCAGCACCTTTATAGCCTACAATGAGCAGTTCTTC.

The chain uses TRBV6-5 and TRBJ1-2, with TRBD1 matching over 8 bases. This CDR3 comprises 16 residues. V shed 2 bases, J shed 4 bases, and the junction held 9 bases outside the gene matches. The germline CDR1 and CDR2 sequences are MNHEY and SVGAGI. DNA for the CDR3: TGTGCCAGCAGTTACCTCCGCAGGGGGCTGGGCTATGGCTACACCTTC. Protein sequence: CASSYLRRGLGYGYTF.

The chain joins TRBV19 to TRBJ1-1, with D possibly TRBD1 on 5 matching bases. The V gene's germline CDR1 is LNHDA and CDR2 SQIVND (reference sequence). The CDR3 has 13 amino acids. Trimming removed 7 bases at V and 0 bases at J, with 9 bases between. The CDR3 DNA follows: TGTGCCAGTACTGAGGGGATGAACACTGAAGCTTTCTTT. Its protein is CASTEGMNTEAFF.

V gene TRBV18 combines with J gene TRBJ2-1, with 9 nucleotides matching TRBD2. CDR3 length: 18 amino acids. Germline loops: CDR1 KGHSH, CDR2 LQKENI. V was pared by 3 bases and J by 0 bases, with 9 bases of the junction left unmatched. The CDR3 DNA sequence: TGTGCCAGCTCACCCCGGGATAGCGGGGGCAGCTCCTACAATGAGCAGTTCTTC. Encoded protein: CASSPRDSGGSSYNEQFF.

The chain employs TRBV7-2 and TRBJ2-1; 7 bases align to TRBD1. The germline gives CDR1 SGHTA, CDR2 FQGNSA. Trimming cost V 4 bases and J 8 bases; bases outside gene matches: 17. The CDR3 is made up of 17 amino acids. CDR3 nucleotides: TGTGCCAGCAGCTCACGATCAGGGACAGTAACCTTGGATGAGCAGTTCTTC. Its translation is CASSSRSGTVTLDEQFF.

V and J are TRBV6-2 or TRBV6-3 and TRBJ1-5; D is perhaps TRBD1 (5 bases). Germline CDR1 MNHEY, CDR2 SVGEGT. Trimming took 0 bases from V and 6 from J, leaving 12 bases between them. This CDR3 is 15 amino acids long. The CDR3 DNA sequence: TGTGCCAGCAGTTACTCCGGGATAGGGGCTCAGCCCCAGCATTTT. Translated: CASSYSGIGAQPQHF.

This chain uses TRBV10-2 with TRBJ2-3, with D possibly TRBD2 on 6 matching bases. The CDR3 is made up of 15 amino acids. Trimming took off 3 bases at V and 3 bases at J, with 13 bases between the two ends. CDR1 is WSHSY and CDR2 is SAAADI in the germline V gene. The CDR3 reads CASSEGGTWTDTQYF. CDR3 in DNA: TGCGCCAGCAGTGAAGGCGGGACGTGGACAGATACGCAGTATTTT.

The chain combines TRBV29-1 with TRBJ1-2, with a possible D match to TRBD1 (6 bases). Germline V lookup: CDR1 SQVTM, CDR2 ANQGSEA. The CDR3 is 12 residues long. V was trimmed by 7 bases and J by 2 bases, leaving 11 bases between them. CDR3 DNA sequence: TGCAGCGGTACAACAGGGAACTATGGCTACACCTTC. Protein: CSGTTGNYGYTF. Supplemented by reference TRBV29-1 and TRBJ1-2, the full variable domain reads SAVISQKPSRDICQRGTSLTIQCQVDSQVTMMFWYRQQPGQSLTLIATANQGSEATYESGFVIDKFPISRPNLTFSTLTVSNMSPEDSSIYLCSGTTGNYGYTFGSGTRLTVV.

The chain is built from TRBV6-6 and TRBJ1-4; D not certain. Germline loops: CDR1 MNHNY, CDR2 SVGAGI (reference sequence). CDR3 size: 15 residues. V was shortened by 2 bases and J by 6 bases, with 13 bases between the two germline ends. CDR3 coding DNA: TGTGCCAGCAGTTACCGACCCACGTCGGATGAAAAACTGTTTTTT. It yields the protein CASSYRPTSDEKLFF.

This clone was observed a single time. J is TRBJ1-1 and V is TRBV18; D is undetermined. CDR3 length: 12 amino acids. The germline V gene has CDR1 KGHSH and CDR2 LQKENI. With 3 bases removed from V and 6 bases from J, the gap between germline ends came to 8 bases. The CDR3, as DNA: TGTGCCAGCTCACCGACAAAGCCTGAAGCTTTCTTT. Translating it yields CASSPTKPEAFF.

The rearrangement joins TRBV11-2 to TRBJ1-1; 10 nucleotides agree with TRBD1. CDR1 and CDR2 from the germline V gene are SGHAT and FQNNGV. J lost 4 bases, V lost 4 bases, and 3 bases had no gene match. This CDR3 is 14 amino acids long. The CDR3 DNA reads TGTGCCAGCAGCTCCGGGACAGGGGTCACTGAAGCTTTCTTT. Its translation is CASSSGTGVTEAFF. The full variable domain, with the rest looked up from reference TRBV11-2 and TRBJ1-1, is EAGVAQSPRYKIIEKRQSVAFWCNPISGHATLYWYQQILGQGPKLLIQFQNNGVVDDSQLPKDRFSAERLKGVDSTLKIQPAKLEDSAVYLCASSSGTGVTEAFFGQGTRLTVV.

CDR3 nucleotide sequence: TGTGCCAGCAGCGCGACAGGGGACAGTTCACCCCTCCACTTT. Protein: CASSATGDSSPLHF. The V call is TRBV9, the J call TRBJ1-6, with 8 bases fitting TRBD1. The CDR3 spans 14 residues. The germline CDR1 and CDR2 sequences are SGDLS and YYNGEE. The V and J ends lost 3 bases and 9 bases, in that order; junction bases with no gene match: 5.

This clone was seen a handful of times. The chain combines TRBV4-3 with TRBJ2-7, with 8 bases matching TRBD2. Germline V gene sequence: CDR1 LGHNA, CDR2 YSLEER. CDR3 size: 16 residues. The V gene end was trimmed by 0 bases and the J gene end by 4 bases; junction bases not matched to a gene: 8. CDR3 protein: CASSQDRISGIYEQYF. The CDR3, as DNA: TGCGCCAGCAGCCAAGATCGAATTAGCGGGATATACGAGCAGTACTTC.

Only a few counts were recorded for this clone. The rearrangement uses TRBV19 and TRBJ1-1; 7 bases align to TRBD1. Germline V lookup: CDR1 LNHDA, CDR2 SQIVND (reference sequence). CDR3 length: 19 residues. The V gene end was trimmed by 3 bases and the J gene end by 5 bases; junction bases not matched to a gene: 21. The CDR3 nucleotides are TGTGCCAGTAGTATGCCGCCTGGGTCGAGGTTGACAGGGACAACTGAAGCTTTCTTT. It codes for CASSMPPGSRLTGTTEAFF.

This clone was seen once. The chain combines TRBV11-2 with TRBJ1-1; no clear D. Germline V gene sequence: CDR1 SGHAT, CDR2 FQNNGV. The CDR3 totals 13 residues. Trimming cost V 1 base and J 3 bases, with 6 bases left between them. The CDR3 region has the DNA TGTGCCAGCAGCTTAGGAAGATACACTGAAGCTTTCTTT. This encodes CASSLGRYTEAFF.

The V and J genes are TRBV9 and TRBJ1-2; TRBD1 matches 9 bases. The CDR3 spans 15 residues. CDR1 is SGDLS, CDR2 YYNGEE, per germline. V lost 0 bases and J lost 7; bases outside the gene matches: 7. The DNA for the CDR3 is TGTGCCAGCAGCGTAGGTCCTCGGACAGGGGTTGGCTACACCTTC. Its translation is CASSVGPRTGVGYTF.

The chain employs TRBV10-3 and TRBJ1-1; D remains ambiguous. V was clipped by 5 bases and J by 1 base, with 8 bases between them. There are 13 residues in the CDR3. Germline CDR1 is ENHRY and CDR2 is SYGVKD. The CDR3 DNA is TGTGCCATCAGTCCCGGAGGGAACACTGAAGCTTTCTTT. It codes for CAISPGGNTEAFF.

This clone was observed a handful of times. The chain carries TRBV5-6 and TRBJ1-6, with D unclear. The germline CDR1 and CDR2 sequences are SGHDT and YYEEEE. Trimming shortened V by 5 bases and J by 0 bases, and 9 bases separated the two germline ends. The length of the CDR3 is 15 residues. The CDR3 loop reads CASSRDRSYNSPLHF. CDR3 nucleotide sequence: TGTGCCAGCAGTAGGGATCGCTCCTATAATTCACCCCTCCACTTT.

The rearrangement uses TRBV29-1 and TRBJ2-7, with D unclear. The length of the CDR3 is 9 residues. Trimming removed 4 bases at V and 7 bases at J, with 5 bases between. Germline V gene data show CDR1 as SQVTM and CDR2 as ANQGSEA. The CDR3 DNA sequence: TGCAGCGTTGTCCCGGAGCAGTACTTC. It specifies CSVVPEQYF.

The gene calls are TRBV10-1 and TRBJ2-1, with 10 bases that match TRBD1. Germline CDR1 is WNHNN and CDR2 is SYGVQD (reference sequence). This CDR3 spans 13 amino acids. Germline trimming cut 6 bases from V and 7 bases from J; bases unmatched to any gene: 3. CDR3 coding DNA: TGCGCCAGCAGCCGGGACAGGGGTAATGAGCAGTTCTTC. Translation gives CASSRDRGNEQFF.

CDR3 bases: TGTGCCAGCAGTGATGACCCCTTAACCTACGAGCAGTACGTC. This encodes CASSDDPLTYEQYV. This rearrangement joins TRBV6-1 to TRBJ2-7; D call uncertain. V dropped 3 bases and J dropped 2 bases, with 11 bases sitting between them. From germline, CDR1 is MNHNS and CDR2 SASEGT. CDR3 length: 14 residues.

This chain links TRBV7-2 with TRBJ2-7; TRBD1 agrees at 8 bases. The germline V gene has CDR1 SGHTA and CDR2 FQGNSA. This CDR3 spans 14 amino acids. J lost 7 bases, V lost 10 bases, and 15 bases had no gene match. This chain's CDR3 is CATSTSGGLKEQYF. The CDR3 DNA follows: TGTGCCACTTCCACCTCAGGGGGCTTAAAAGAGCAGTACTTC.